The entry that follows covers one TCR beta chain sequence. Its antigen remains unidentified. Per-base quality was not reported, and no clone a single base away is much larger than it. To prepare the library, the immunoSEQ multiplex PCR assay was applied. TCRdb carries this immuneACCESS record with in-frame sequences only. Its versions omit some clonotypes, under half of them owing to an unresolved V gene in the studies checked, with the rest unexplained. A total of 90,000 to 150,000 clones appear in this sample, 85% to 95% of them only once. 6.2% of the sample belongs to the ten largest clones. This sample was included in a study of T cell changes during pregnancy in multiple sclerosis (dated by TCRdb to the late 2010s). As for the study more broadly: The study looked at changes in the T cell repertoire across pregnancy in women with multiple sclerosis.

The CDR3 has 13 amino acids, counting the end cysteine and phenylalanine. Only the CDR3 portion is preserved as DNA: 39 bases, with reading frame beginning at the first base. The germline V gene supplies CDR1 MNHNS and CDR2 SASEGT. Between the V and J ends, shortened by 4 bases and 1 base respectively, the junction contains 7 bases. The clonotype originates from a female donor with multiple sclerosis, enrolled in a pregnancy study. The chain joins TRBV6-1 to TRBJ1-1; the D gene remains uncertain. The source material was peripheral blood, sampled before pregnancy. The CDR3: CASSGTENTEAFF. In nucleotide form, the sequence is TGTGCCAGCAGTGGAACAGAGAACACTGAAGCTTTCTTT.